The subject of this entry is one TCR beta chain. The antigen remains undetermined. CDR1 is LNHNV, CDR2 YYDKDF, per germline (reference sequence). The CDR3 is 16 residues long. The J segment lost 5 bases and the V segment lost 0 bases, leaving 8 bases of the junction unmatched. These data come from a study of blood T cells in healthy people across ages. Broader study findings: The study found more naive CD4+ cells and higher diversity in long-lived than aged donors.

PBMCs, at least 6 million per sample, were isolated. Combining a sample-barcoded 5' primer with a J-beta primer mix, a second PCR ran for about 6 to 12 cycles. Every sample returned 2.5 million or more CDR3-containing paired-end reads. TCRdb called the 5' RACE reads again in MiXCR, with one record for every CDR3 protein. The repertoire holds about 780,000 distinct CDR3 sequences, with around half as singletons. Material: blood. The V gene is TRBV15, the J gene TRBJ2-5; 8 bases map to TRBD2. The source is a man older than 75 in good health. CDR3 nucleotide sequence: TGTGCCACCAGCAGAGATCGAGCGGGAGTTGAGGAGACCCAGTACTTC. Its protein is CATSRDRAGVEETQYF.